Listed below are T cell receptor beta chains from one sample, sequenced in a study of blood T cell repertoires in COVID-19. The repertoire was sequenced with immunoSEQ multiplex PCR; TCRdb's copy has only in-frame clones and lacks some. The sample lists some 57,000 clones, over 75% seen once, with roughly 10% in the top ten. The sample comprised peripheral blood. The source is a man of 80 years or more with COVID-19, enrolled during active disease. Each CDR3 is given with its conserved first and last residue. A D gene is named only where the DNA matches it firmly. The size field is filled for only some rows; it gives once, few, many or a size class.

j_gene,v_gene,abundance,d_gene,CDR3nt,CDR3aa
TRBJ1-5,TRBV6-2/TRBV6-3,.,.,TGTGCCAGCAGTTTTGGCGGGGGGACGCCCCAGCATTTT,CASSFGGGTPQHF
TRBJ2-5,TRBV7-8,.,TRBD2,TGTGCCAGCATCACCGGGGGGAGAGAGACCCAGTACTTC,CASITGGRETQYF
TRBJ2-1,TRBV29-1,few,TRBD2,TGCAGCGTTGAAGGGGCCAGAGGGAGCGGGAGGGGTAATGAGCAGTTCTTC,CSVEGARGSGRGNEQFF
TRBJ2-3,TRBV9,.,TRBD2,TGTGCCAGCAGCGCGACTAGCGGGGCTCCAGATACGCAGTATTTT,CASSATSGAPDTQYF
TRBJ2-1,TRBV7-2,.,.,TGTGCCAGCAGCTCCGGACATAATGAGCAGTTCTTC,CASSSGHNEQFF
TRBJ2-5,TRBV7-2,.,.,TGTGCCAGCAACTCCGGGGTTAAGGCCCAGTACTTC,CASNSGVKAQYF
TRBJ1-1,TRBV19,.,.,TGTGCCAGTAGTATGCCAGGGAGGACTGAAGCTTTCTTT,CASSMPGRTEAFF
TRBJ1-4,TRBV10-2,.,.,TGCGCCAGCAACCCTGGCGGGCGGGAACGGGAAAAACTGTTTTTT,CASNPGGREREKLFF
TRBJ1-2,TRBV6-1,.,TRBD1,TGTGCCAGCAGTGAAGTGGACAGGGTAGATGGCTACACCTTC,CASSEVDRVDGYTF
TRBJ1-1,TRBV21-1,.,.,TGTGCCACCCAAACCGACAGGGAAATGACTGAAGCTTTCTTT,CATQTDREMTEAFF
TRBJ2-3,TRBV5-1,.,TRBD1,TGCGCCAGCAGCTTGGCTAGGACAGGGAGCGCAGATACGCAGTATTTT,CASSLARTGSADTQYF
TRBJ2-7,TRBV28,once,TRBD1,TGTGCCGGCGCCGGGACAGGGCCCCACGAGCAGTACTTC,CAGAGTGPHEQYF
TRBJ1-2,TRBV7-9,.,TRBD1,TGTGCCAGCAGACTTGGACAGGCTAACTATGGCTACACCTTC,CASRLGQANYGYTF
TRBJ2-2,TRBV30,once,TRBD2,TGTGCCTGGAGTGTGACTAGCGGGGGCACCGGGGAGCTGTTTTTT,CAWSVTSGGTGELFF